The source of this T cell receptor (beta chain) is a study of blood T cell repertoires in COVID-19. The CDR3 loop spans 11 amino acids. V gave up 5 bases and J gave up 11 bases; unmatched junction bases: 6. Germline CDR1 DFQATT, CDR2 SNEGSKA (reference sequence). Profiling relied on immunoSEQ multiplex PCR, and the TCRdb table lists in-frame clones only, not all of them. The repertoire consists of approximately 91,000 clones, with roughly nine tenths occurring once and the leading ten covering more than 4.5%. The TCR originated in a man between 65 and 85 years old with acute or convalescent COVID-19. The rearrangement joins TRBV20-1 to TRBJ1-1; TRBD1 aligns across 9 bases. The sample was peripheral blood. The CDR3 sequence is CSAGAGTGAFF. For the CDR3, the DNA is TGCAGTGCTGGCGCCGGGACAGGGGCTTTCTTT.